These 26 T cell receptor beta chains came from one sample sequenced in a study of regulatory T cells in long-lasting Graves disease. The TCR beta library used iRepertoire HTBI primers with Arm-PCR amplification of CDR3. One entry per CDR3 protein, called by TCRdb with MiXCR from the multiplex PCR reads. This table has over 650,000 distinct CDR3 sequences, around 30% appearing once. Described time point: persistent/refractory GD, antithyroid drugs over 5 years with positive TRAb. PBMCs provided the RNA from which the TCR library was made. The specimen was peripheral blood mononuclear cells (PBMCs), collected when the disease was refractory, from a patient treated with antithyroid drugs. These receptors all stem from a female donor with Graves disease.

This rearrangement joins TRBV20-1 to TRBJ1-1; 10 bases agree with TRBD1. The length of the CDR3 is 15 residues. The V and J ends lost 1 base and 4 bases, in that order; junction bases with no gene match: 6. Per germline, CDR1 DFQATT and CDR2 SNEGSKA (reference sequence). CDR3 sequence (DNA): TGCAGTGCTAGAGCATTGGGACAGGGGAGCACTGAAGCTTTCTTT. Translated, it gives CSARALGQGSTEAFF.

The chain links TRBV6-1 to TRBJ2-5, with D perhaps given as TRBD1 or TRBD2 (5 bases each). CDR1 MNHNS and CDR2 SASEGT come from the germline V gene. With 0 bases removed from V and 7 bases from J, the gap between germline ends came to 15 bases. The CDR3 extends over 15 amino acids. The CDR3 region has the DNA TGTGCCAGCAGTGAAGCCCCCAGCAGGGCGGGGACCCAGTACTTC. Translation gives CASSEAPSRAGTQYF.

The V gene is TRBV20-1, the J gene TRBJ2-7; D remains ambiguous. This CDR3 region has 12 residues. V shed 6 bases and J shed 0 bases, with 9 bases lying between them. Per germline, CDR1 DFQATT and CDR2 SNEGSKA (reference sequence). CDR3 sequence (DNA): TGCAGTGCCCGAACACTCTCCTACGAGCAGTACTTC. It encodes CSARTLSYEQYF.

In this sample, this clonotype turned up once. The chain combines TRBV14 with TRBJ1-3; D remains ambiguous. CDR3 size: 14 residues. Deletions cut 3 bases from V and 0 bases from J, with 6 bases between. The germline V gene encodes CDR1 SGHDN and CDR2 FVKESK. CDR3 residues: CASSHVTSGNTIYF. In DNA form, the CDR3 reads TGTGCCAGCAGCCATGTCACCTCTGGAAACACCATATATTTT.

The V call is TRBV19, the J call TRBJ2-6; D uncertain. CDR1 is LNHDA and CDR2 is SQIVND in the germline V gene (reference sequence). This CDR3 comprises 14 residues. Between the trimmed V and J ends, which lost 6 bases and 4 bases, there was a span of 10 bases. The CDR3 region has the DNA TGTGCCAGTAGCGTCCAGCCCGGGGCCAACGTCCTGACTTTC. The encoded protein is CASSVQPGANVLTF.

This clonotype was seen just once. This CDR3 is missing its conserved last phenylalanine or tryptophan, likely due to a read error. The CDR3 here is CASKPGQEHQPQHL. The CDR3, as DNA: TGTGCCAGCAAACCGGGACAGGAGCATCAGCCCCAGCATCTT. V gene TRBV12-3 or TRBV12-4 combines with J gene TRBJ1-5; 8 nucleotides agree with TRBD1. This CDR3 comprises 14 residues. Trimming cost V 7 bases and J 5 bases; bases outside gene matches: 7.

This clonotype occurred a few times. V gene TRBV6-2 or TRBV6-3 combines with J gene TRBJ1-3; D gene unclear. V was shortened by 10 bases and J by 0 bases, with 10 bases between the two germline ends. This CDR3 is 13 amino acids long. Germline-derived CDR1 and CDR2 are MNHEY and SVGEGT. CDR3 DNA: TGTGCCATCCGTCGGAGCTCTGGAAACACCATATATTTT. It yields the protein CAIRRSSGNTIYF.

The table lists this clonotype with a few counts. This chain links TRBV20-1 with TRBJ2-7; 7 nucleotides align to TRBD1. The CDR3 spans 14 residues. With V trimmed by 6 bases and J by 1 base, 9 bases remained unmatched. CDR1 is DFQATT and CDR2 is SNEGSKA in the germline V gene (reference sequence). The CDR3 DNA reads TGCAGTGCGCAACCGACCAGGGGGTCCTACGAGCAGTACTTC. This codes for CSAQPTRGSYEQYF.

The gene calls are TRBV29-1 and TRBJ1-1; no clear D gene. The V end lost 2 bases, the J end lost 5 bases, and 15 bases lay between the germline ends. Germline CDR1 and CDR2: SQVTM and ANQGSEA. The CDR3 is 14 amino acids. The CDR3 DNA follows: TGCAGCGTTGAAACTGGGTCCCGGGGTACTGAAGCTTTCTTT. As protein: CSVETGSRGTEAFF.

The rearrangement uses TRBV13 and TRBJ1-1; D gene uncertain. CDR3 length equals 15 residues. The germline gives CDR1 PRHDT, CDR2 FYEKMQ (reference sequence). Trimming took 1 base from V and 1 from J, leaving 10 bases between them. This CDR3 reads CASSLETVGNTEAFF. CDR3 nucleotides: TGTGCCAGCAGCTTAGAAACGGTTGGGAACACTGAAGCTTTCTTT. Combining the CDR3 with reference TRBV13 and TRBJ1-1 gives the whole variable domain AAGVIQSPRHLIKEKRETATLKCYPIPRHDTVYWYQQGPGQDPQFLISFYEKMQSDKGSIPDRFSAQQFSDYHSELNMSSLELGDSALYFCASSLETVGNTEAFFGQGTRLTVV.

The chain employs TRBV20-1 and TRBJ2-7, with 12 bases matching TRBD2. With 4 bases clipped from V and 7 bases from J, the junction kept 11 bases outside the gene matches. The CDR3 consists of 15 residues. CDR1 DFQATT and CDR2 SNEGSKA come from the germline V gene (reference sequence). In DNA form, the CDR3 reads TGCAGTGCTATCCCGCTAGCGGGAGGGGATTTTGAGCAGTACTTC. Protein sequence: CSAIPLAGGDFEQYF.

This clonotype was detected a few times. The rearrangement uses TRBV7-9 and TRBJ2-7, with D possibly TRBD1 on 6 matching bases. The CDR3 runs to 15 residues. Germline V gene lookup returns CDR1 SEHNR and CDR2 FQNEAQ (reference sequence). Trimming removed 3 bases at V and 3 bases at J, with 15 bases between. In nucleotides, the CDR3 is TGTGCCAGCAGCTTGGTTGGGCTACAGGGCTACGAGCAGTACTTC. Its protein product is CASSLVGLQGYEQYF.

This clonotype was seen more than once but under ten times. The chain recombines TRBV19 with TRBJ1-5, with no clear D. The germline V gene encodes CDR1 LNHDA and CDR2 SQIVND (reference sequence). This CDR3 spans 13 amino acids. The ends were cut back, 5 bases at V and 7 bases at J, with 12 bases in the middle. The CDR3 bases are TGTGCCAGTAGTGCGACGGTACTCCAGCCCCAGCATTTT. The encoded protein is CASSATVLQPQHF.

The chain links TRBV5-1 to TRBJ1-6; D is undetermined. Germline V gives CDR1 SGHRS, CDR2 YFSETQ. CDR3 length equals 15 residues. Trimming shortened V by 2 bases and J by 5 bases, and 11 bases separated the two germline ends. CDR3 amino acids: CASSLNLQNNSPLHF. The CDR3 DNA reads TGCGCCAGCAGCTTAAATCTACAGAATAATTCACCCCTCCACTTT.

This clonotype was found a few times. The chain carries TRBV27 and TRBJ1-1, with D perhaps matching TRBD1 (5 bases). With 3 bases removed from V and 1 base from J, the gap between germline ends came to 12 bases. Looked up from germline, CDR1 is MNHEY and CDR2 is SMNVEV (reference sequence). The CDR3 length is 15 residues. The CDR3 region is CASSLNGGWNTEAFF. CDR3 DNA: TGTGCCAGCAGTTTGAATGGGGGGTGGAACACTGAAGCTTTCTTT.

Comment on this clonotype: A read error is likely here: a far larger clone is one base away. This chain connects TRBV6-5 to TRBJ1-1; D ambiguous. Germline CDR1 reads MNHEY; CDR2 reads SVGAGI. The CDR3 has 13 amino acids. CDR3 bases: TGTGCCAGCAGTTCGACACTGAACACTGTAGCTTTCTTT. Translation: CASSSTLNTVAFF.

This clonotype was seen only a few times. The chain is built from TRBV20-1 and TRBJ1-1; D is unclear. Germline V gene sequence: CDR1 DFQATT, CDR2 SNEGSKA (reference sequence). The CDR3 totals 15 residues. V was shortened by 3 bases and J by 8 bases, with 22 bases between the two germline ends. The CDR3 coding sequence is TGCAGTGCTAGGATCTCTATCTCGGAAACTCCAGAAGCTTTCTTT. This sequence encodes CSARISISETPEAFF.

The rearrangement joins TRBV29-1 to TRBJ1-2; 9 nucleotides match TRBD1. CDR3 size: 12 residues. J lost 6 bases, V lost 5 bases, and 4 bases had no gene match. The germline V gene encodes CDR1 SQVTM and CDR2 ANQGSEA. The CDR3 nucleotides are TGCAGCGTTTTGGGGACAGGGAATGGCTACACCTTC. It yields the protein CSVLGTGNGYTF.

The chain has TRBV29-1 and TRBJ1-2; D not certain. The V end was cut by 6 bases, the J end by 0 bases, with 8 bases between. The germline V gene encodes CDR1 SQVTM and CDR2 ANQGSEA. The CDR3 extends over 12 amino acids. The CDR3 spells CSVLLTNYGYTF. The CDR3 bases are TGCAGCGTCCTTCTTACTAACTATGGCTACACCTTC. Combining the CDR3 with reference TRBV29-1 and TRBJ1-2 gives the whole variable domain SAVISQKPSRDICQRGTSLTIQCQVDSQVTMMFWYRQQPGQSLTLIATANQGSEATYESGFVIDKFPISRPNLTFSTLTVSNMSPEDSSIYLCSVLLTNYGYTFGSGTRLTVV.

This chain links TRBV6-9 with TRBJ1-1; 7 bases align to TRBD1. V trimming: 2 bases; J trimming: 2 bases; junction bases outside the gene matches: 5. The CDR3 extends over 15 amino acids. The germline gives CDR1 MNHGY, CDR2 SVAAGI. CDR3 coding DNA: TGTGCCAGCAGTTATACGGGACAGAGAAACACTGAAGCTTTCTTT. Translated, it gives CASSYTGQRNTEAFF.

This clonotype was observed at least ten times. The rearrangement joins TRBV28 to TRBJ2-5; the match to TRBD1 covers 7 bases. This CDR3 spans 15 amino acids. Trimming removed 6 bases from V and 2 bases from J; junction bases left unmatched: 9. The germline gives CDR1 MDHEN, CDR2 SYDVKM. The CDR3 region is CASRISGQKQETQYF. As DNA, the CDR3 is TGTGCCAGCAGGATATCGGGACAGAAACAAGAGACCCAGTACTTC.

This sequence joins TRBV19 and TRBJ1-3; D gene unclear. The CDR3 sequence is 14 residues long. The V end was cut by 8 bases, the J end by 0 bases, with 11 bases between. Looked up from germline, CDR1 is LNHDA and CDR2 is SQIVND (reference sequence). CDR3 DNA sequence: TGTGCCAGTCAGCGGGGTTACTCTGGAAACACCATATATTTT. Its protein is CASQRGYSGNTIYF.

On this clonotype: The conserved final phenylalanine or tryptophan is absent from the CDR3, which likely points to a read error. This chain links TRBV7-9 with TRBJ1-1; D remains ambiguous. V was pared by 5 bases and J by 5 bases, with 18 bases between. The germline V gene has CDR1 SEHNR and CDR2 FQNEAQ (reference sequence). CDR3 length: 15 residues. DNA of the CDR3: TGTGCCAGCAGCCCAGGTGGGCGGGCGGTGACTGAAGCTTTCCTT. It translates to CASSPGGRAVTEAFL.

The chain has TRBV5-1 and TRBJ1-2; no reliable D call. Per germline, CDR1 SGHRS and CDR2 YFSETQ. The CDR3 runs to 14 residues. Trimming stripped 3 bases from V and 5 bases from J, with 14 bases between. The CDR3 region is CASSYEPGTYGYTF. The CDR3 DNA reads TGCGCCAGCAGCTATGAACCGGGAACATATGGCTACACCTTC. Variable domain in full (rest from reference TRBV5-1 and TRBJ1-2): KAGVTQTPRYLIKTRGQQVTLSCSPISGHRSVSWYQQTPGQGLQFLFEYFSETQRNKGNFPGRFSGRQFSNSRSEMNVSTLELGDSALYLCASSYEPGTYGYTFGSGTRLTVV.

V and J are TRBV2 and TRBJ2-4; 7 nucleotides align to TRBD2. V shed 3 bases, J shed 6 bases, and the junction held 2 bases outside the gene matches. The CDR3 is 13 residues long. Germline CDR1 reads SNHLY; CDR2 reads FYNNEI. The CDR3 protein is CASSDGGRNIQYF. CDR3 DNA sequence: TGTGCCAGCAGTGATGGCGGGAGAAACATTCAGTACTTC. Together with reference TRBV2 and TRBJ2-4, the CDR3 gives the full variable domain: EPEVTQTPSHQVTQMGQEVILRCVPISNHLYFYWYRQILGQKVEFLVSFYNNEISEKSEIFDDQFSVERPDGSNFTLKIRSTKLEDSAMYFCASSDGGRNIQYFGAGTRLSVL.

The gene calls are TRBV10-3 and TRBJ1-1; 9 nucleotides agree with TRBD1. V was clipped by 4 bases and J by 2 bases; unmatched bases: 5. The germline CDR1 and CDR2 sequences are ENHRY and SYGVKD. CDR3 length equals 15 residues. CDR3 coding DNA: TGTGCCATCAGTGGCCAGGACAGGGGAAACACTGAAGCTTTCTTT. This codes for CAISGQDRGNTEAFF.